Each of the 27 T cell receptor beta chains below was sequenced from the same sample in a study of T cell clonality in common variable immunodeficiency. Repertoires were generated with immunoSEQ multiplex PCR, while TCRdb's copy carries only in-frame clones and drops some. The record shows about 52,000 clones for this sample, with no singletons present. The sample comprised peripheral blood mononuclear cells. These receptors all come from a person aged 18 to 70 in good health.

At least ten counts were recorded for this clone. The missing CDR3 end, 3 residues past where the read stops, is filled in from the germline J gene. This chain connects TRBV7-2 to TRBJ2-2; D is uncertain. The germline gives CDR1 SGHTA, CDR2 FQGNSA. This CDR3 has 12 residues. V was shortened by 2 bases and J by 6 bases, with 4 bases between the two germline ends. The DNA read from the CDR3 is TGTGCCAGCAGCTTATCGTCCGGGGAG. Its translation is CASSLSSGE. The full CDR3 protein reads CASSLSSGELFF.

In its sample, this clone was seen many times. The read finishes 3 residues shy of the CDR3 end, and the germline J gene is used to complete it. The chain links TRBV13 to TRBJ1-2, with 8 bases aligning to TRBD1. The CDR3 extends over 14 amino acids. Looked up from germline, CDR1 is PRHDT and CDR2 is FYEKMQ (reference sequence). Trimming at V came to 4 bases and at J to 6 bases, leaving 7 bases not matched to a gene. Partial CDR3 DNA: TGTGCCAGCAGCTCCGACACAGGGGGGAATGGC. Residues: CASSSDTGGNG. The complete CDR3 reads CASSSDTGGNGYTF. Complete variable domain (other parts from reference TRBV13 and TRBJ1-2): AAGVIQSPRHLIKEKRETATLKCYPIPRHDTVYWYQQGPGQDPQFLISFYEKMQSDKGSIPDRFSAQQFSDYHSELNMSSLELGDSALYFCASSSDTGGNGYTFGSGTRLTVV.

This clone was seen more than once but under ten times. The junction departs from germline at one end; a sequencing error may be responsible. The read ends 3 residues early relative to the CDR3; the germline J gene fills the gap. The sample contains more than one DNA sequence encoding this CDR3. The rearrangement joins TRBV7-6 to TRBJ1-3; possible D gene TRBD1, 5 bases. Germline lookup yields CDR1 SGHVS and CDR2 FNYEAQ. The CDR3 loop spans 16 amino acids. CDR3 protein: CASSANYRDLGNTIYF. Partial CDR3 DNA: TGTGCCAGCAGCGCCAACTACCGGGACTTAGGAAACACG.

The table lists this clone with many counts. The read terminates 3 residues ahead of where the CDR3 ends, so the germline J gene completes it. V is TRBV29-1 and J is TRBJ1-4, with 9 bases lining up with TRBD1. J lost 5 bases, V lost 6 bases, and 7 bases had no gene match. The germline V gene encodes CDR1 SQVTM and CDR2 ANQGSEA. This CDR3 has 14 residues. The CDR3 DNA, read in part, is TGCAGCGTCCAACCCGGGACAGGGAATGAAAAA. Encoded protein: CSVQPGTGNEK. The entire CDR3 is CSVQPGTGNEKLFF.

At least ten counts were recorded for this clone. The read gets to within 3 residues of the CDR3 end, and the germline J gene fills in the rest. The gene calls are TRBV6-2 or TRBV6-3 and TRBJ2-7; D possibly corresponds to TRBD1 (5 bases). Trimming stripped 0 bases from V and 1 base from J, with 13 bases between. The germline gives CDR1 MNHEY, CDR2 SVGEGT. The CDR3 has 16 amino acids. CDR3 bases read: TGTGCCAGCAGTTACTCGAACGAACAGGCTTCCTACGAG. Its translation: CASSYSNEQASYE. From start to end, the CDR3 is CASSYSNEQASYEQYF.

On this clone itself: The missing CDR3 end, 3 residues past where the read stops, is filled in from the germline J gene. This chain joins TRBV7-6 and TRBJ2-4, with D perhaps TRBD2 (5 bases). This CDR3 region has 13 residues. Germline lookup yields CDR1 SGHVS and CDR2 FNYEAQ. CDR3 amino acids: CASSYKAGQPQYF. Partial CDR3 DNA: TGTGCCAGCAGCTACAAGGCGGGTCAGCCT.

The table lists this clone with a few counts. The sequence runs out 3 residues before the end of the CDR3; the remainder is reconstructed from the germline J gene. The V and J genes are TRBV18 and TRBJ1-1; 9 positions agree with TRBD1. From germline, CDR1 is KGHSH and CDR2 LQKENI. V lost 6 bases, J lost 5 bases, and 13 bases stayed unmatched. The CDR3 sequence is 16 residues long. Here the CDR3 reads CASSQGVGQGSTEAFF. CDR3 DNA, as far as it was read: TGTGCCAGCTCCCAAGGGGTGGGACAGGGTTCTACTGAA.

This clone was counted ten times or more. The CDR3 here is CSVRGGTGGSEQFF. Incomplete CDR3 DNA: TGCAGCGTTCGTGGAGGGACAGGGGGCTCTGAG. The rearrangement uses TRBV29-1 and TRBJ2-1; 12 bases line up with TRBD1. The sequenced fragment ends 3 residues before the CDR3 boundary, so the rest is inferred from the germline J gene. The V segment lost 5 bases and the J segment 9 bases; nucleotides outside the gene matches: 8. Germline V gives CDR1 SQVTM, CDR2 ANQGSEA. The CDR3 totals 14 residues.

This clone was observed at least ten times. The read ends 3 residues shy of where the CDR3 ends; the end is completed using the germline J gene. This rearrangement joins TRBV9 to TRBJ2-1; TRBD2 agrees at 10 bases. Trimming at V came to 0 bases and at J to 4 bases, leaving 13 bases not matched to a gene. There are 19 residues in the CDR3. CDR1 SGDLS and CDR2 YYNGEE come from the germline V gene. CDR3 bases read: TGTGCCAGCAGCGTAGCCCCGGGGGCTAGCGGGAGTGGTTACAATGAG. Translation gives CASSVAPGASGSGYNE. The complete CDR3 reads CASSVAPGASGSGYNEQFF.

Many counts were recorded for this clone. The read falls 3 residues short of the CDR3 end, and the missing part is taken from the germline J gene. This chain connects TRBV2 to TRBJ1-2, with 7 bases aligning to TRBD1. The V gene's germline CDR1 is SNHLY and CDR2 FYNNEI. With 4 bases clipped from V and 6 bases from J, the junction kept 11 bases outside the gene matches. CDR3 size: 15 residues. The DNA read from the CDR3 is TGTGCCAGCAGTGGTGGCGACAGGGTTTACCATGGC. Translating gives CASSGGDRVYHG. In full, the CDR3 reads CASSGGDRVYHGYTF.

Concerning this clone itself: The CDR3 extends 3 residues past the end of the read, so its final part is completed from the germline J gene. This rearrangement joins TRBV11-3 to TRBJ2-7; D might be TRBD2 (5 bases). V lost 5 bases and J 4 bases, leaving 18 bases between the germline ends. CDR3 length equals 15 residues. The germline V gene encodes CDR1 SGHNT and CDR2 YENEEA. The sequenced part of the CDR3 DNA is TGTGCCAGCAGCCGAGCGGCGGGCCCCCTTTACGAG. Amino acid sequence: CASSRAAGPLYE. The full-length CDR3 reads as CASSRAAGPLYEQYF.

This clone came up many times. The sequence runs out 3 residues before the end of the CDR3; the remainder is reconstructed from the germline J gene. The chain recombines TRBV7-2 with TRBJ2-7; 8 nucleotides agree with TRBD1. CDR1 and CDR2 from the germline V gene are SGHTA and FQGNSA. The V segment lost 5 bases and the J segment 4 bases; nucleotides outside the gene matches: 7. There are 14 residues in the CDR3. The CDR3 is CASSVTGGDYEQYF. The DNA read from the CDR3 is TGTGCCAGCAGCGTAACAGGGGGTGATTACGAG.

This clone has ten or more counts. The missing CDR3 end, 3 residues past where the read stops, is filled in from the germline J gene. The chain carries TRBV5-4 and TRBJ2-5; no definite D call. Trimming cost V 0 bases and J 0 bases, with 3 bases left between them. From germline, CDR1 is SGHNT and CDR2 YYREEE (reference sequence). This CDR3 region has 13 residues. The CDR3 loop reads CASSLADQETQYF. The sequenced part of the CDR3 DNA is TGTGCCAGCAGCTTGGCGGACCAAGAGACC.

With respect to this clone: The read ends 3 residues before the CDR3 terminus; that terminus is restored from the germline J gene. The rearrangement uses TRBV19 and TRBJ1-5; D remains unclear. The CDR3 is 15 residues long. V was pared by 2 bases and J by 4 bases, with 12 bases between. Germline values: CDR1 LNHDA, CDR2 SQIVND (reference sequence). The CDR3: CASSIIGLGNQPQHF. The sequenced part of the CDR3 DNA is TGTGCCAGTAGTATAATAGGGTTAGGGAATCAGCCC.

In its sample, this clone was seen a few times. The DNA read from the CDR3 is TGTGCCAGCAGCTTATTAGTCGGGAGCGGGGCCGGGACC. Its protein is CASSLLVGSGAGT. The CDR3 as a whole reads CASSLLVGSGAGTQYF. The chain uses TRBV7-3 and TRBJ2-5, with 7 bases aligning to TRBD2. The DNA ends 3 residues before the CDR3 does, and the rest of the CDR3 is filled in from the germline J gene. This CDR3 spans 16 amino acids. With 2 bases clipped from V and 7 bases from J, the junction kept 13 bases outside the gene matches. Per germline, CDR1 SGHTA and CDR2 FQGTGA.

This clone has a count of ten or more. Sequencing ends 3 residues short of the CDR3 end; the germline J gene provides the rest. The V gene is TRBV18, the J gene TRBJ1-4, with 8 bases aligning to TRBD1. Per germline, CDR1 KGHSH and CDR2 LQKENI. CDR3 length: 16 residues. Germline trimming cut 0 bases from V and 4 bases from J; bases unmatched to any gene: 4. CDR3 DNA (partial): TGTGCCAGCTCACCACCTCGGACAGGGATTAATGAAAAA. Translated: CASSPPRTGINEK. The whole CDR3 sequence reads CASSPPRTGINEKLFF.

This clone was counted ten times or more. From the germline J gene comes the end of the CDR3, since the read stops 3 residues before it. The rearrangement joins TRBV7-3 to TRBJ2-1; D unresolved. Trimming removed 2 bases at V and 7 bases at J, with 15 bases between. The CDR3 covers 15 residues. Germline V lookup: CDR1 SGHTA, CDR2 FQGTGA. The sequenced part of the CDR3 DNA is TGTGCCAGCAGCTTATATCTAGGTTCGCGGAATGAG. Protein: CASSLYLGSRNE. The entire CDR3 sequence reads CASSLYLGSRNEQFF.

Concerning this clone itself: With the read ending 3 residues before the CDR3 end, the germline J gene is used to fill in that end. The chain recombines TRBV19 with TRBJ2-7; 9 bases are a match to TRBD1. The V segment lost 2 bases and the J segment 5 bases; nucleotides outside the gene matches: 7. This CDR3 is built from 15 residues. Germline assignment: CDR1 LNHDA and CDR2 SQIVND (reference sequence). The CDR3: CASSIQLGQGHEQYF. The DNA read from the CDR3 is TGTGCCAGTAGTATACAGTTGGGACAGGGCCACGAG.

This clone was observed at least ten times. The junction differs from germline at one of its ends, possibly a read error. The read is 3 residues too short to cover the CDR3 end, so that end is filled in from the germline J gene. The V gene is TRBV4-2, the J gene TRBJ1-1; D is ambiguous. The CDR3 length is 13 residues. Per the germline V gene, CDR1 is LGHNA and CDR2 is YNFKEQ. The CDR3: CASSRERDTEAFF. The CDR3 DNA, read in part, is TGCGCCAGCAGCCGAGAGCGGGACACTGAA.

This clone was detected many times. The sequenced fragment ends 3 residues before the CDR3 boundary, so the rest is inferred from the germline J gene. The chain has TRBV5-1 and TRBJ2-1, with 10 bases fitting TRBD1. CDR1 SGHRS and CDR2 YFSETQ come from the germline V gene. V shed 5 bases and J 8 bases; nucleotides not matched to a gene: 7. This CDR3 comprises 14 residues. CDR3 DNA (partial): TGCGCCAGCAGAACCTCGACAGGGGGCGATGAG. Translating it yields CASRTSTGGDE. The complete CDR3 protein is CASRTSTGGDEQFF.

This clone was recorded at least ten times. The observed sequence ends 3 residues before the CDR3 terminus, with the missing tail filled in from the germline J gene. The rearrangement links TRBV19 to TRBJ1-1; TRBD1 is a possible D gene (6 bases). CDR3 size: 14 residues. Trimming cost V 1 base and J 3 bases, with 9 bases left between them. Germline V lookup: CDR1 LNHDA, CDR2 SQIVND (reference sequence). CDR3 loop: CASSIGAGDTEAFF. Partial CDR3 DNA: TGTGCCAGTAGTATAGGGGCAGGGGACACTGAA.

As regards this clone: The read stops 3 residues short of the end of the CDR3; the missing end is completed from the germline J gene. The chain carries TRBV5-1 and TRBJ1-1, with TRBD1 as a possible D gene (6 bases). CDR1 is SGHRS, CDR2 YFSETQ, per germline. V was pared by 5 bases and J by 1 base, with 18 bases between. The CDR3 runs 16 residues. CDR3 DNA (partial): TGCGCCAGCAGGGGGCAAGCAGGGGAAGGGAACACTGAA. Protein sequence: CASRGQAGEGNTE. The whole CDR3 region reads CASRGQAGEGNTEAFF.

This clone was recorded at least ten times. The read terminates 3 residues ahead of where the CDR3 ends, so the germline J gene completes it. This chain links TRBV7-9 with TRBJ1-3; no firm D call. Trimming left V 7 bases short and J 1 base short, with 5 bases between. The CDR3 consists of 12 residues. Germline CDR1 reads SEHNR; CDR2 reads FQNEAQ (reference sequence). This CDR3 reads CASTVSGNTIYF. The CDR3 DNA, read in part, is TGTGCCAGCACGGTATCTGGAAACACC.

Notes on this clone: The DNA ends 3 residues before the CDR3 does, and the rest of the CDR3 is filled in from the germline J gene. This specimen includes other DNA sequences encoding the same CDR3. This sequence joins TRBV30 and TRBJ1-6, with a tentative D call TRBD1 (5 bases). The germline V and J ends were trimmed by 0 bases and 8 bases, with 14 bases remaining between them. Germline CDR1 is GTSNPN and CDR2 is SVGIG (reference sequence). This CDR3 spans 15 amino acids. The CDR3: CAWSVREQEHSPLHF. The CDR3 bases that were read are TGTGCCTGGAGTGTCCGGGAACAGGAGCATTCACCC.

This clone occurred many times. The observed sequence ends 3 residues before the CDR3 terminus, with the missing tail filled in from the germline J gene. The chain links TRBV19 to TRBJ2-6, with a possible D match to TRBD1 (6 bases). The CDR3 is 18 residues long. Germline V lookup: CDR1 LNHDA, CDR2 SQIVND (reference sequence). Trimming stripped 6 bases from V and 0 bases from J, with 18 bases between. The CDR3 loop reads CASRGRDRSYSGANVLTF. Incomplete CDR3 DNA: TGTGCCAGTAGGGGACGAGACAGGTCTTACTCTGGGGCCAACGTC. The whole variable domain, remainder taken from reference TRBV19 and TRBJ2-6, is DGGITQSPKYLFRKEGQNVTLSCEQNLNHDAMYWYRQDPGQGLRLIYYSQIVNDFQKGDIAEGYSVSREKKESFPLTVTSAQKNPTAFYLCASRGRDRSYSGANVLTFGAGSRLTVL.

In the case of this clone: Read coverage stops 3 residues before the CDR3 terminus; the germline J gene supplies the remainder. The J gene is TRBJ1-2, the V gene TRBV18, with D unresolved. This CDR3 spans 17 amino acids. The germline CDR1 and CDR2 sequences are KGHSH and LQKENI. CDR3 DNA (partial): TGTGCCAGCTCACCCACGACGGACCGTTCTAGCACAGATACC. Translating gives CASSPTTDRSSTDT. The entire CDR3 reads CASSPTTDRSSTDTYTF.

Worth noting for this clone: The DNA ends 3 residues before the CDR3 does, and the rest of the CDR3 is filled in from the germline J gene. The chain joins TRBV20-1 to TRBJ1-4; 7 bases align to TRBD1. CDR3 length equals 14 residues. Germline V gene sequence: CDR1 DFQATT, CDR2 SNEGSKA (reference sequence). Trimming at V came to 5 bases and at J to 6 bases, leaving 9 bases not matched to a gene. CDR3 DNA (partial): TGCAGTGCTTCCGACAGGGCGGCGTATGAAAAA. Translated, it gives CSASDRAAYEK. In full, the CDR3 reads CSASDRAAYEKLFF.